This is a list of T cell receptor beta chains from one sample in a study of breast tumors, draining lymph nodes, adjacent tissues. TCRdb fed the multiplex PCR reads into MiXCR, producing one record per CDR3 protein. The data hold under 350,000 distinct CDR3 sequences, with 30% observed a single time. The sample taken for sequencing was axillary lymph node tissue. The receptors were gathered from a female donor with breast cancer. Some clones in this sample may be carry-over from other donors' samples. The CDR3 runs from the conserved cysteine through the conserved F or W. The order of the fields is CDR3 DNA, CDR3 protein, V gene, CDR3 length, clone size, D gene, J gene. The D gene is left open where the match is weak. Rows give clone size only sometimes, using once, few, many, or a class for an expanded clone.

TGTGCCAGCGGACAGGGCGGGGAGCTGTTTTTT,CASGQGGELFF,TRBV10-3,11,NA,TRBD1,TRBJ2-2
TGTGCCAGCTCACCACTCGCGGGGAGGGATACGCAGTATTTT,CASSPLAGRDTQYF,TRBV18,14,few,NA,TRBJ2-3
TGTTCCAGTCGATCGGGGGCTCCCAATCAGCCCCAGCATTTT,CSSRSGAPNQPQHF,TRBV30,14,NA,NA,TRBJ1-5
TGTGCCAGCAGTTACCGGACAGGGGAGTCTGAGCAGTACTTC,CASSYRTGESEQYF,TRBV6-6,14,many,TRBD1,TRBJ2-7
TGTGCCAGCAGCTTAAAGGGGGGCCCTTATGGCTACACCTTC,CASSLKGGPYGYTF,TRBV7-3,14,NA,NA,TRBJ1-2
TGTGCCAGCAGCTTGAGGAACACCAGCCCCGGGGAGCTGTTTTTT,CASSLRNTSPGELFF,TRBV7-9,15,many,NA,TRBJ2-2
TGTGCCAGCAGCTTAGCGCGATCTGGGGGGACCAGAAGCTCCTACGAGCAGTACTTC,CASSLARSGGTRSSYEQYF,TRBV11-1,19,many,NA,TRBJ2-7
TGTGCCAGCAGTTTTTCACAGGGAACGACTGAAGCTTTCTTT,CASSFSQGTTEAFF,TRBV12-3/TRBV12-4,14,NA,NA,TRBJ1-1
TGTGCCAGCAGCGTTGACGGGGACGGCAATCAGCCCCAGCATTTT,CASSVDGDGNQPQHF,TRBV9,15,many,NA,TRBJ1-5
TGTGCCAGCAGCTTAGTGGGACAGTCTGAAGAGCAGTACTTC,CASSLVGQSEEQYF,TRBV7-9,14,NA,TRBD1,TRBJ2-7
TGTGCTAGGACAGGGTGGGACTATGGCTACACCTTC,CARTGWDYGYTF,TRBV25-1,12,NA,TRBD1,TRBJ1-2
TGTGCCAGCAGCGTAGCTCGAAGCGGGAGACTCGGGGCGCAGTACTTC,CASSVARSGRLGAQYF,TRBV9,16,few,TRBD2,TRBJ2-7
TGCAGTGCCCTGTCGCACAGGGGTGAATCCGAGCAGTTCTTC,CSALSHRGESEQFF,TRBV20-1,14,NA,TRBD1,TRBJ2-1
TGTGCCAGCAGTGTTCGATTGGGGTGCGGGAGGGCCACAGATACGCAGTATTTT,CASSVRLGCGRATDTQYF,TRBV25-1,18,NA,TRBD2,TRBJ2-3
TGTGCCAGCAGTCTCGCCTACGAGCAGCACTTC,CASSLAYEQHF,TRBV12-3/TRBV12-4,11,NA,NA,TRBJ2-7
TGTGCCACCAAAGACAGGGGGCAACAGCCCCAGCATTTT,CATKDRGQQPQHF,TRBV19,13,many,TRBD1,TRBJ1-5
TGTGCCATCAGTGAGCCTGGACTAGCGGGAGACGGCAATGAGCAGTTCTTC,CAISEPGLAGDGNEQFF,TRBV10-3,17,NA,TRBD2,TRBJ2-1
TGTGCCAGCAGCTTGAGGGGTAGACAAGAGACCCAGTACTTC,CASSLRGRQETQYF,TRBV5-6,14,many,NA,TRBJ2-5
TGTGCCAGCAGCCAGCGGACGGGTCGGCGGGAGCAGTACTTC,CASSQRTGRREQYF,TRBV5-6,14,many,NA,TRBJ2-7
TGTGCCAGCAGCTCGACTAGCAGTCAGCCCCAGCATTTT,CASSSTSSQPQHF,TRBV28,13,NA,NA,TRBJ1-5
TGCAGCCGAGCGCAAGGACCCTACGAGCAGTACTTC,CSRAQGPYEQYF,TRBV20-1,12,many,NA,TRBJ2-7
TGTGCCAGCAGCTTGGCCAGGGGATACACTGAAGCTTTC,CASSLARGYTEAF,TRBV5-6,13,once,NA,TRBJ2-6
TGTGCCAGCAGCCCAGGATCAGCGGGAGGGCCTACAGATACGCAGTATTTT,CASSPGSAGGPTDTQYF,TRBV7-2,17,many,TRBD2,TRBJ2-3
TGTGCCAGCAGTGCGGACGGGAGCGGAAACACCATATATTTT,CASSADGSGNTIYF,TRBV2,14,NA,NA,TRBJ1-3
TGCGCCAGCAGCCAGGGTCGATCGAACACCGGGGAGCTGTTTTTT,CASSQGRSNTGELFF,TRBV4-1,15,many,NA,TRBJ2-2
TGCGCCAGTGAGTCCGGAAGGGGCTTGATTGGCTCCTACGAGCAGTACTTC,CASESGRGLIGSYEQYF,TRBV10-1,17,NA,NA,TRBJ2-7
TGTGCCAGTAGTACCGGGACAGGGGCCTCCCTCTCTGGGGCCAACGCCCTGACTTTC,CASSTGTGASLSGANALTF,TRBV19,19,NA,TRBD1,TRBJ2-6
TGTGCCAGCAGTAAGGGGGCTGGCCACAATGGCTACACCTTC,CASSKGAGHNGYTF,TRBV12-3/TRBV12-4,14,many,TRBD1,TRBJ1-2
TGCAGTGCTAGATCCGTACAGGGGCCCGGGGAGCTGTTTTTT,CSARSVQGPGELFF,TRBV20-1,14,many,TRBD1,TRBJ2-2
TGTGCCAGCAGTGAAAGGTTCTACGAGCAGTACTTC,CASSERFYEQYF,TRBV2,12,NA,NA,TRBJ2-7
TGTGCCTGGAGTGTACCAGGCCCCTCCGAGCAGTACTTC,CAWSVPGPSEQYF,TRBV30,13,many,NA,TRBJ2-7
TGTGCCAGCACCTCTGGGGCCAACGTCCTGACTTTC,CASTSGANVLTF,TRBV11-3,12,many,NA,TRBJ2-6
TGCAGTGCTAGAACGGGACAGTCTGAAAAACTGTTTTTT,CSARTGQSEKLFF,TRBV20-1,13,NA,TRBD1,TRBJ1-4
TGTGCCTGGAGGCCTACAGGGTACGACGGCTACACCTTC,CAWRPTGYDGYTF,TRBV30,13,many,NA,TRBJ1-2
TGTGCCAGCGGCTGGACAGGGGGAACTGAAGCTTTCTTT,CASGWTGGTEAFF,TRBV12-3/TRBV12-4,13,few,TRBD1,TRBJ1-1
TGTGCCAGCAGTGACACACAGGGCCGACAGACCCAGTACTTT,CASSDTQGRQTQYF,TRBV6-5,14,NA,NA,TRBJ2-5
TGCAGTGCTAGAGGTTGGACTAGCGGCGAGCAGTACTTC,CSARGWTSGEQYF,TRBV20-1,13,many,TRBD2,TRBJ2-7
TGTGCCAGCAGACGGGAGGCGGAGCAGTACTTC,CASRREAEQYF,TRBV28,11,few,TRBD2,TRBJ2-7
TGTGCCAGTAACGCCTATGCGGGGGAGGGCGCGAGGGTCAATGGCTCCACCTTC,CASNAYAGEGARVNGSTF,TRBV19,18,NA,NA,TRBJ1-2
TGTGCCAGTGGGGCCGGGACAGGGGGCCTTAATGAGCAGTTCTTC,CASGAGTGGLNEQFF,TRBV3-1,15,NA,TRBD1,TRBJ2-1